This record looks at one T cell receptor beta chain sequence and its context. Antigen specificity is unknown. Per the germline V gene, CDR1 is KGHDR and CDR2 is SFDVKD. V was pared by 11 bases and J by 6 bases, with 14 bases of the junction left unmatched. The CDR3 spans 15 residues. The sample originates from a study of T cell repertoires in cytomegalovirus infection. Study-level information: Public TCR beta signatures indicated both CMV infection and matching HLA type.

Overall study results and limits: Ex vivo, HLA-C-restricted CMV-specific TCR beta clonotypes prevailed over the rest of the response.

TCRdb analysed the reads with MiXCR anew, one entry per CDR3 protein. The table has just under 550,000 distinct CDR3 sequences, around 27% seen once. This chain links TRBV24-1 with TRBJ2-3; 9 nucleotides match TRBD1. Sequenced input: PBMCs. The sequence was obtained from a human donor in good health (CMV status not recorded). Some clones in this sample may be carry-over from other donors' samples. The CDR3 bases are TGTGCCAATGTCTTACCGGGACAGGGATCCGATACGCAGTATTTT. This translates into CANVLPGQGSDTQYF.